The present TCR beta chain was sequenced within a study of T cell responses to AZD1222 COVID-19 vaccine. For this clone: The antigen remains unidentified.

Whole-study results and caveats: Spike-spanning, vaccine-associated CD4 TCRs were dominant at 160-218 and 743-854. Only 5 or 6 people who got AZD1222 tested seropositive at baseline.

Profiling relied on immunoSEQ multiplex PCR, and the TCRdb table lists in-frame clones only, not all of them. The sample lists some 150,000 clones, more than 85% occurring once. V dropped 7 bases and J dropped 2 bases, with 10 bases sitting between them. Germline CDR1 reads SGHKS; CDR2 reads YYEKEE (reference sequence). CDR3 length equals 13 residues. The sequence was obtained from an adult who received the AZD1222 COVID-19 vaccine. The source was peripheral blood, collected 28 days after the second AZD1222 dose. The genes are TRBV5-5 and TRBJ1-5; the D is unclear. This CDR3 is CASQASGNQPQHF. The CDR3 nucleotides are TGTGCCAGCCAGGCTTCGGGCAATCAGCCCCAGCATTTT.